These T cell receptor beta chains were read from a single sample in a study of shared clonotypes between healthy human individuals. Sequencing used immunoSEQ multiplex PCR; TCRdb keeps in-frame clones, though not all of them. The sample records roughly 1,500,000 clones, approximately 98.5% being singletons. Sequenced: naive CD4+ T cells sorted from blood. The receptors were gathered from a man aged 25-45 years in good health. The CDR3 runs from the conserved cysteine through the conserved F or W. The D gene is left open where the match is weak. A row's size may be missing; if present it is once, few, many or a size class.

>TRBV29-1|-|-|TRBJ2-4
TGCAGCGTCTTCGGTCTCCGGGGGGCCAAAAACATTCAGTACTTC
CSVFGLRGAKNIQYF
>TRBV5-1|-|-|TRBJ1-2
TGCGCCAGCAGCCTGGGAAGGGGCCAGAATCCTTATGGCTACACCTTC
CASSLGRGQNPYGYTF
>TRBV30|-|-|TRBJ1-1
TGTGCCTGGAACCCGTGGGGGGGGAACACTGAAGCTTTCTTT
CAWNPWGGNTEAFF
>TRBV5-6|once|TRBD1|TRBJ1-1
TGTGCCAGCAGCCCCGACAGGGGGCAAGGTGAAGCTTTCTTT
CASSPDRGQGEAFF
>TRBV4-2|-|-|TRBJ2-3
TGTGCCAGCAGCCAAGACCCCGGCACAGATACGCAGTATTTT
CASSQDPGTDTQYF
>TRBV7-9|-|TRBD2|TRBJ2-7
TGTGCCAGCAGCTTGGGATTAGCGGGAGTGAGTGAGCAGTACTTC
CASSLGLAGVSEQYF
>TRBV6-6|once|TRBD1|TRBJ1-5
TGTGCCAGCAGTTATCAGGGGGCAGGCAATCAGCCCCAGCATTTT
CASSYQGAGNQPQHF
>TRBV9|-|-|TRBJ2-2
TGTGCCAGCAGCGTAACTCAAGGCGCTAGAGCTACCGGGGAGCTGTTTTTT
CASSVTQGARATGELFF
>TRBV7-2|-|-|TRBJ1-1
TGTGCCAGCAGCTCCGGGGGACAAAACACTGAAGCTTTCTTT
CASSSGGQNTEAFF
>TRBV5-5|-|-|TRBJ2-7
TGTGCCAGCAGCTTAGCCGGGTTGAGCCCCTACGAGCAGTACTTC
CASSLAGLSPYEQYF
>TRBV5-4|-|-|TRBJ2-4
TGTGCCAGCAGCTTGGCCGACAGGGAGGCAAACATTCAGTACTTC
CASSLADREANIQYF
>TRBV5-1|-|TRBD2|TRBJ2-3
TGCGCCAGCAGCTGGCGGACTAGCGGAGATACGCAGTATTTT
CASSWRTSGDTQYF
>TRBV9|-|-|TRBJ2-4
TGTGCCAGCAGCACGGGCAGGGTCGGGTCCAAAAACATTCAGTACTTC
CASSTGRVGSKNIQYF
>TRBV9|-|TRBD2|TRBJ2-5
TGTGCCAGCAGCGACGGGACTAGCGGAAAAGTGGGGGAGACCCAGTACTTC
CASSDGTSGKVGETQYF